These T cell receptor beta chains were read from a single sample in a study of shared clonotypes between healthy human individuals. This table comes from immunoSEQ multiplex PCR, and its TCRdb copy is limited to in-frame clones, with some not included. Among under 1 million clones listed, 92% were seen once. Specimen: naive CD8+ T cells sorted from blood. The origin of the receptors is a man aged 25 to 45 in good health. CDR3s include the opening cysteine and the closing phenylalanine or tryptophan. A D gene is named only where the DNA matches it firmly. Clone size is shown for a subset of rows, as once, few, many or a class of expanded clone.

cdr3_aa cdr3_nt d_call v_call clone_size j_call
CATSRDIPAGVSSGVYEQYF TGTGCCACCAGCAGAGATATACCAGCGGGAGTTTCTTCCGGGGTCTACGAGCAGTACTTC TRBD2 TRBV15 . TRBJ2-7
CASSLGSTVRQPQHF TGTGCCAGCAGCTTAGGTTCGACAGTCCGACAGCCCCAGCATTTT . TRBV11-2 few TRBJ1-5
CASRLGHTGAGVSGELFF TGTGCAAGTCGCTTAGGACATACTGGAGCGGGAGTTTCCGGGGAGCTGTTTTTT . TRBV12-2 once TRBJ2-2
CASSEAVLPSSYNEQFF TGTGCCAGCAGTGAAGCGGTACTCCCTTCATCATACAATGAGCAGTTCTTC . TRBV6-1 . TRBJ2-1
CASALAGVETGANVLTF TGTGCCAGTGCCCTAGCGGGAGTGGAGACTGGGGCCAACGTCCTGACTTTC TRBD2 TRBV19 few TRBJ2-6
CASSWGTLAGSTDTQYF TGTGCCAGCAGCTGGGGTACGTTAGCGGGAAGCACAGATACGCAGTATTTT TRBD2 TRBV5-8 . TRBJ2-3
CASSISGVNEQFF TGTGCCAGCAGCATTAGCGGGGTGAATGAGCAGTTCTTC TRBD2 TRBV6-5 . TRBJ2-1
CASSLLTYEQYF TGTGCCAGCAGCTTACTCACCTACGAGCAGTACTTC . TRBV7-9 . TRBJ2-7
CASSISSSYGYTF TGTGCCAGTAGTATAAGTAGCAGCTATGGCTACACCTTC . TRBV19 . TRBJ1-2
CASSLMASGYYNEQFF TGTGCCAGCAGTTTAATGGCTAGCGGCTACTACAATGAGCAGTTCTTC TRBD2 TRBV27 . TRBJ2-1
CASSLIVNTEAFF TGTGCCAGCAGCTTAATAGTGAACACTGAAGCTTTCTTT . TRBV11-2 . TRBJ1-1
CASSSDDRFDGYTF TGTGCCAGCAGTAGTGACGACAGGTTCGATGGCTACACCTTC . TRBV6-1 once TRBJ1-2
CASSQDLGLPYEQYF TGTGCCAGCAGCCAAGATCTGGGGCTTCCCTACGAGCAGTACTTC . TRBV4-2 . TRBJ2-7
CATSRGSSPYEQYF TGCGCCACCTCCCGGGGGTCTTCTCCCTACGAGCAGTACTTC . TRBV10-2 . TRBJ2-7
CASSFKPRLRSSYNEQFF TGTGCCAGCAGTTTCAAACCCAGGCTACGAAGCTCCTACAATGAGCAGTTCTTC . TRBV28 once TRBJ2-1
CSVTGLDTDTQYF TGCAGCGTCACGGGACTAGACACAGATACGCAGTATTTT TRBD2 TRBV29-1 once TRBJ2-3
CASRGDGSSYNEQFF TGTGCCAGCAGGGGGGACGGTAGCTCCTACAATGAGCAGTTCTTC . TRBV7-2 . TRBJ2-1
CASSPGGEISGVASTDTQYF TGCGCCAGCAGCCCCGGAGGGGAGATTAGCGGGGTAGCTAGCACAGATACGCAGTATTTT TRBD2 TRBV4-3 . TRBJ2-3
CASGVLAGGSGQRPQYF TGTGCCAGCGGGGTGCTAGCGGGAGGGTCCGGCCAGAGGCCCCAGTACTTC TRBD2 TRBV2 . TRBJ2-5
CASSEGGGQETQYF TGTGCCAGCAGTGAAGGCGGCGGGCAAGAGACCCAGTACTTC . TRBV2 . TRBJ2-5
CASTPLGGWDTQYF TGCGCCAGCACCCCTTTGGGGGGTTGGGATACGCAGTATTTT . TRBV5-1 . TRBJ2-3
CASSFVRAGLDTQYF TGTGCCAGCAGTTTTGTTCGGGCAGGGTTAGATACGCAGTATTTT . TRBV27 once TRBJ2-3
CASSPDYNEQFF TGTGCCAGCAGTCCAGATTACAATGAGCAGTTCTTC . TRBV6-6 . TRBJ2-1
CASSLGVGTRGYEQYF TGTGCCAGCAGCTTAGGGGTCGGGACCCGAGGCTACGAGCAGTACTTC . TRBV7-9 few TRBJ2-7
CASSLELAVREQFF TGTGCCAGCAGCTTGGAACTAGCGGTCCGAGAGCAGTTCTTC TRBD2 TRBV5-8 . TRBJ2-1
CSLLGTGRREQFF TGCAGCTTACTCGGGACAGGTCGGCGTGAGCAGTTCTTC TRBD1 TRBV29-1 . TRBJ2-1
CASSLYPWSSYEQYF TGTGCCAGCAGTTTATATCCCTGGAGCTCCTACGAGCAGTACTTC . TRBV27 . TRBJ2-7
CASSQDARGETYEQYF TGTGCCAGCAGCCAAGATGCGCGGGGGGAAACCTACGAGCAGTACTTC TRBD2 TRBV4-2 . TRBJ2-7
CASRTRDRVFYEQYF TGTGCCAGCAGGACCCGGGACAGGGTTTTCTACGAGCAGTACTTC TRBD1 TRBV28 . TRBJ2-7
CASSEDIGRRNYGYTF TGTGCCAGCAGTGAAGATATCGGGCGGCGTAACTATGGCTACACCTTC . TRBV6-1 . TRBJ1-2
CASSLNPGGPNEQFF TGTGCCAGCAGCCTCAACCCGGGAGGCCCCAATGAGCAGTTCTTC TRBD2 TRBV6-5 . TRBJ2-1
CASSPNGVGTLDNEQFF TGCGCCAGCAGCCCGAATGGGGTAGGGACTCTCGACAATGAGCAGTTCTTC . TRBV4-1 . TRBJ2-1
CASSLKHSGANVLTF TGTGCCAGCAGCCTTAAACACTCTGGGGCCAACGTCCTGACTTTC . TRBV7-6 once TRBJ2-6
CATSARGTGSEQYF TGTGCCACCAGCGCACGCGGGACAGGGTCCGAGCAGTACTTC TRBD1 TRBV15 once TRBJ2-7
CASNKEGSGQPQHF TGTGCCAGCAATAAGGAGGGATCGGGACAGCCCCAGCATTTT . TRBV27 . TRBJ1-5
CASTVGRNTEAFF TGCGCCAGCACCGTGGGACGGAACACTGAAGCTTTCTTT . TRBV10-2 once TRBJ1-1
CASSGGQVSLDYGYTF TGTGCCAGCAGCGGAGGACAGGTTTCACTCGACTATGGCTACACCTTC TRBD1 TRBV9 . TRBJ1-2
CASGTSGSYEQYF TGTGCCAGCGGGACTAGCGGGAGCTACGAGCAGTACTTC TRBD2 TRBV6-5 . TRBJ2-7
CASRGQGQTQYF TGTGCCAGCAGGGGACAGGGACAGACCCAGTACTTC TRBD1 TRBV27 . TRBJ2-5
CASSEGLSGAQETQYF TGTGCCAGCAGCGAGGGCCTCAGCGGGGCTCAAGAGACCCAGTACTTC TRBD2 TRBV11-2 . TRBJ2-5
CASSLTPSSPYNEQFF TGTGCCAGCAGCTTAACTCCCAGCTCCCCCTACAATGAGCAGTTCTTC . TRBV7-2 . TRBJ2-1
CASAHRANIQYF TGTGCCAGCGCCCACAGGGCGAACATTCAGTACTTC . TRBV7-9 . TRBJ2-4
CASSLSRESYEQYF TGTGCCAGCAGTTTGTCCAGGGAAAGCTACGAGCAGTACTTC . TRBV27 . TRBJ2-7
CASSQVGGQRNGYTF TGTGCCAGCAGCCAAGTCGGGGGACAGAGAAACGGCTACACCTTC TRBD1 TRBV14 . TRBJ1-2
CAGGGGNQPQHF TGTGCCGGCGGGGGTGGCAATCAGCCCCAGCATTTT . TRBV6-6 . TRBJ1-5
CASSQLFDSPQNEQFF TGTGCCAGCAGCCAATTATTTGACTCCCCCCAGAATGAGCAGTTCTTC . TRBV14 . TRBJ2-1
CAWSPGGAATEAFF TGTGCCTGGAGTCCCGGGGGGGCTGCCACTGAAGCTTTCTTT . TRBV30 . TRBJ1-1
CAWSLTGATEAFF TGTGCCTGGAGTCTTACTGGGGCCACTGAAGCTTTCTTT . TRBV30 . TRBJ1-1
CASSYLQGLAGDEQYF TGTGCCAGCAGTTATCTTCAAGGACTAGCGGGAGACGAGCAGTACTTC TRBD2 TRBV6-6 . TRBJ2-7
CASSSSLAGGATDTQYF TGTGCCAGCAGCTCCTCCCTAGCGGGAGGGGCGACAGATACGCAGTATTTT TRBD2 TRBV7-2 . TRBJ2-3
CASSYSREAPKEQFF TGTGCCAGCAGTTACTCGCGGGAGGCCCCAAAGGAGCAGTTCTTC TRBD2 TRBV6-6 . TRBJ2-1
CASRVSNYGYTF TGTGCCAGTAGGGTTTCTAACTATGGCTACACCTTC . TRBV19 . TRBJ1-2
CASSLEAGGLTDTQYF TGTGCCAGCAGCTTAGAGGCAGGGGGCCTCACAGATACGCAGTATTTT TRBD1 TRBV7-8 . TRBJ2-3
CASSSLGTNEKLFF TGTGCCAGCAGTTCCCTTGGGACTAATGAAAAACTGTTTTTT . TRBV27 . TRBJ1-4